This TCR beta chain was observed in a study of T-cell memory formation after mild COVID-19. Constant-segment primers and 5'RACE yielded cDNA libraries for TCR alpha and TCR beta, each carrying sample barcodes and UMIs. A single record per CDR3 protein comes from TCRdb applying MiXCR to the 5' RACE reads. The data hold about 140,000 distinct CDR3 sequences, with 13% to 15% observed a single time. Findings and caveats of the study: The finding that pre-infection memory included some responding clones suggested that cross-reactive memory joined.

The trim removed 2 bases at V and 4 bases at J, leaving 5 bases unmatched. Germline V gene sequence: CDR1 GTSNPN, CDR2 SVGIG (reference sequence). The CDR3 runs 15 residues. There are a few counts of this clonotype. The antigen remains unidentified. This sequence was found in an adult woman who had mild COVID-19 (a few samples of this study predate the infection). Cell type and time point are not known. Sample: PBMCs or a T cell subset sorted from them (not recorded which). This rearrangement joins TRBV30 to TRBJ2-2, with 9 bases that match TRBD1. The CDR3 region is CAWSTQGASTGELFF. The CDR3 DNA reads TGTGCCTGGAGTACACAGGGGGCGAGCACCGGGGAGCTGTTTTTT.